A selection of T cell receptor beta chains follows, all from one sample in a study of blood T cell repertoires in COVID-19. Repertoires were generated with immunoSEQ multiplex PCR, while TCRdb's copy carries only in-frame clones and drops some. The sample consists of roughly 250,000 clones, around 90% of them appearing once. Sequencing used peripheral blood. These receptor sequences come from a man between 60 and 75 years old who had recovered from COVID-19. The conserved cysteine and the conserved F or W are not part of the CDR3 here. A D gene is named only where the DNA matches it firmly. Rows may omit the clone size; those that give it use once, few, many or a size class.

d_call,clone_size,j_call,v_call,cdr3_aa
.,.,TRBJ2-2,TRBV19,ASSPGRTVTGELF
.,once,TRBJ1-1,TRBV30,AWLGGSEAEAF
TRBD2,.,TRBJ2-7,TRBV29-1,SANGGTYEQY
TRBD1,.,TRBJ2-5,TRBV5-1,ASSGGVQETQY
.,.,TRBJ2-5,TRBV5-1,ASSLSGGLWETQY
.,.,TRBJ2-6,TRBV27,ASSSRRILSEGANVLT
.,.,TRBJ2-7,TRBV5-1,ASSFEASYEQY
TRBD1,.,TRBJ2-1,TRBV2,AIPGGAGYNEQF
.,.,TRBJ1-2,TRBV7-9,ASSLLTDYGYT
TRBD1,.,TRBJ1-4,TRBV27,ASSLIGQGYEKLF
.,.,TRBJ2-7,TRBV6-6,ASNLRQAYEQY
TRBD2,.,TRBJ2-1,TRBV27,ASSLLAEDNEQF
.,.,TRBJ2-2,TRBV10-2,ASSDVRDTNTGELF
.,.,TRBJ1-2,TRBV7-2,ASSFGDYGYT
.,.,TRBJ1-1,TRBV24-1,ATEDRPNTEAF
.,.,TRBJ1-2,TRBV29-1,SVEGQVYGYT
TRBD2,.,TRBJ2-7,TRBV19,ASNSGGKSYEQY
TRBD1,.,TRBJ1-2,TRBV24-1,ATSESGTGGYYYGYT
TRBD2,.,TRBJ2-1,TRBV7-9,ASSPLAGGSNNEQF
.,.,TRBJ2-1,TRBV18,ASSPPNRQGQEQF
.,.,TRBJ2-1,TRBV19,ASSGLRNEQF
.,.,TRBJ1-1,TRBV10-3,AISDSLGGLGTEAF
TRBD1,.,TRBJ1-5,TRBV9,AGGRGQGPHSNQPQH
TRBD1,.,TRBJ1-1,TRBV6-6,ASYATGGNTEAF
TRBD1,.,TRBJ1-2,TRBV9,ASSIGQGTGNYGYT
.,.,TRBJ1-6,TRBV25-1,ASRTGVNSPLH
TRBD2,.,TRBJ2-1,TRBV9,ASSEAAGAPYNEQF
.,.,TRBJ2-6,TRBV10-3,AISEDRPGAGANVLT
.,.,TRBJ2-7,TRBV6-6,ASSYSFRADEQY
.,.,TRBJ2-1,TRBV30,AWANEAEVGHNEQF
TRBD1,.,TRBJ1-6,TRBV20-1,SASTGTGNSPLH
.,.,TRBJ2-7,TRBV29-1,SVGLGTYEQY
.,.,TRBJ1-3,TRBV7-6,ASSLGGLLAGNTIY
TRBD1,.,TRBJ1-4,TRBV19,ASSTRTGVVYEKLF
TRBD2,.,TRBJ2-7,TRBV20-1,SASNGGLAPFYEQY
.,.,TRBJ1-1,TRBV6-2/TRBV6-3,ASSPNSGQVNTEAF
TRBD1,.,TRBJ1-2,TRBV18,ASSPRQGAIYGYT
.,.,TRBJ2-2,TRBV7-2,ASGPDRTNTGELF
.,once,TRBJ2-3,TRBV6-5,ASSYQTVKADTQY
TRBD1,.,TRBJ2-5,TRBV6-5,ASSYWGQGAETQY
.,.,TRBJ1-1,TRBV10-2,ASRYRDTEAF
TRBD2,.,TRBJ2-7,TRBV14,ASSRSGGVYEQY